These T cell receptor beta chains were read from a single sample in a study of identical twins. TCRdb redid the calling of the 5' RACE reads with MiXCR, one entry per CDR3 protein. Of approximately 550,000 distinct CDR3 sequences listed, about a fifth are singletons. The sample also formed part of further work on yellow fever vaccine responses in identical twins.

The material sequenced was CD4+ T cells sorted from blood. These receptors all come from a woman between 18 and 29 years old in good health. The CDR3 runs from the conserved cysteine through the conserved F or W.

J	V	CDR3
TRBJ1-1	TRBV12-3/TRBV12-4	CASSLGESNTEAFF
TRBJ2-3	TRBV5-1	CASSLSSGGVEDTQYF
TRBJ2-3	TRBV12-3/TRBV12-4	CASGLPSGQRLDTQYF
TRBJ2-1	TRBV25-1	CASSDSSGRPYNEQFF
TRBJ1-3	TRBV15	CATSSPHPGNTIYF
TRBJ2-7	TRBV20-1	CSARLAGVSGQYF
TRBJ1-5	TRBV28	CASSPSPPQPQHF
TRBJ2-7	TRBV28	CASSQTGLDEQYF
TRBJ2-7	TRBV7-9	CASSSFKGQDYYEQYF
TRBJ2-6	TRBV19	CASSIGGVSSGANVLTF
TRBJ2-7	TRBV10-3	CAISELSSGSHEQYF
TRBJ2-1	TRBV4-2	CASSQDLALAGAISYNEQFF